This entry features one T cell receptor beta chain sequence. Its antigen is undetermined. PCR involved 60 Vbeta and 13 Jbeta primers. The method was immunoSEQ multiplex PCR; TCRdb's version includes in-frame clones alone and lacks a portion of them. The table records around 150,000 clones, roughly 87% of them present only once. These data come from a study of cytomegalovirus exposure and HLA in healthy donors. General study results and limits: CMV serostatus stood as the only immune exposure information on hand. Roughly uniform depth of sequencing across donors was assumed in presence/absence analyses. An ancestry cluster, one associated with Asian ancestry, reportedly showed fewer N-insertions than the 666-donor mean in a later analysis.

V dropped 6 bases and J dropped 6 bases, with 6 bases sitting between them. The CDR3 spans 11 residues. Germline V gene sequence: CDR1 WNHNN, CDR2 SYGVQD (reference sequence). This chain links TRBV10-1 with TRBJ2-1; maybe TRBD2 (5 bases). This TCR came from a man aged 45-60 years in good health and CMV-seropositive. The sample comprised PBMCs. For the CDR3, the DNA is TGCGCCAGCAGCCGGGGCAATGAGCAGTTCTTC. It specifies CASSRGNEQFF.